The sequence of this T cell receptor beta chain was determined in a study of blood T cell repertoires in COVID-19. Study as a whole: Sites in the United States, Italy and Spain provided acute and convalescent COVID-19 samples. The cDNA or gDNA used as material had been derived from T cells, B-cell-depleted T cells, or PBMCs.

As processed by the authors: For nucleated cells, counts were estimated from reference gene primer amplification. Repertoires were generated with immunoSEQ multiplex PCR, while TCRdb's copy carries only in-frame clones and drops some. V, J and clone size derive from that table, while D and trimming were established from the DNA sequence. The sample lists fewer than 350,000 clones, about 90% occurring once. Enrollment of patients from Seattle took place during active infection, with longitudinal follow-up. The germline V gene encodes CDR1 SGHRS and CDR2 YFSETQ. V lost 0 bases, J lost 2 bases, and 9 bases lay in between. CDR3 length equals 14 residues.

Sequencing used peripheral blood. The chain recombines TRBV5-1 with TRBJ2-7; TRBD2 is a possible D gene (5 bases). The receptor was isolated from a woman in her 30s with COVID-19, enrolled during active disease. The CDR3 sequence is CASSLAGETYEQYF. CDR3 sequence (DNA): TGCGCCAGCAGCTTGGCCGGGGAAACCTACGAGCAGTACTTC.